Listed below are T cell receptor beta chains from one sample, sequenced in a study of shared clonotypes between healthy human individuals. Assay: immunoSEQ multiplex PCR; the TCRdb copy retains only in-frame clones and omits some. This table holds around 1.5 million clones, 98% found once. The sample taken for sequencing was naive CD4+ T cells sorted from blood. These receptors all come from a man aged 30 to 39 in good health. CDR3s include the opening cysteine and the closing phenylalanine or tryptophan. Fields, in order: V gene, D gene, clone size, J gene, CDR3 length, CDR3 protein, CDR3 DNA. A D gene is named only where the DNA matches it firmly. Not all rows give a size; the values are once, few, many and, for expanded clones, a class.

V gene: TRBV10-2; D gene: -; clone size: -; J gene: TRBJ1-2; CDR3 length: 11; CDR3 protein: CASRQDYGYTF; CDR3 DNA: TGCGCCAGCAGACAGGACTATGGCTACACCTTC
V gene: TRBV28; D gene: TRBD1; clone size: -; J gene: TRBJ1-1; CDR3 length: 14; CDR3 protein: CASSRQGWNTEAFF; CDR3 DNA: TGTGCCAGCAGTCGACAGGGGTGGAACACTGAAGCTTTCTTT
V gene: TRBV19; D gene: -; clone size: -; J gene: TRBJ1-5; CDR3 length: 13; CDR3 protein: CASSIDFHQPQHF; CDR3 DNA: TGTGCCAGTAGTATAGACTTCCATCAGCCCCAGCATTTT
V gene: TRBV18; D gene: -; clone size: once; J gene: TRBJ2-5; CDR3 length: 13; CDR3 protein: CASSPGTLETQYF; CDR3 DNA: TGTGCCAGCTCGCCCGGGACTCTAGAGACCCAGTACTTC
V gene: TRBV5-4; D gene: -; clone size: -; J gene: TRBJ1-3; CDR3 length: 16; CDR3 protein: CASSPRGPGSGNTIYF; CDR3 DNA: TGTGCCAGCAGCCCCCGGGGTCCCGGCTCTGGAAACACCATATATTTT
V gene: TRBV6-4; D gene: -; clone size: -; J gene: TRBJ2-2; CDR3 length: 13; CDR3 protein: CASSDRNTGELFF; CDR3 DNA: TGTGCCAGCAGTGACAGGAACACCGGGGAGCTGTTTTTT
V gene: TRBV7-3; D gene: TRBD2; clone size: -; J gene: TRBJ2-1; CDR3 length: 14; CDR3 protein: CASSLDQAGSPEFF; CDR3 DNA: TGTGCCAGCAGCTTAGATCAAGCGGGGTCCCCGGAGTTCTTC
V gene: TRBV5-1; D gene: TRBD1; clone size: -; J gene: TRBJ1-2; CDR3 length: 13; CDR3 protein: CASSLGLGQAKHF; CDR3 DNA: TGCGCCAGCAGCTTAGGGCTGGGACAGGCCAAACATTTC
V gene: TRBV7-9; D gene: TRBD2; clone size: -; J gene: TRBJ2-1; CDR3 length: 15; CDR3 protein: CASRSSGFTYNEQFF; CDR3 DNA: TGTGCCAGCAGGTCTAGCGGGTTTACCTACAATGAGCAGTTCTTC
V gene: TRBV5-4; D gene: -; clone size: -; J gene: TRBJ2-2; CDR3 length: 12; CDR3 protein: CASSLLAGELFF; CDR3 DNA: TGTGCCAGCAGCTTGTTAGCCGGGGAGCTGTTTTTT
V gene: TRBV5-1; D gene: TRBD1; clone size: -; J gene: TRBJ2-5; CDR3 length: 14; CDR3 protein: CASSLKGQGETQYF; CDR3 DNA: TGCGCCAGCAGCTTAAAGGGACAGGGAGAGACCCAGTACTTC
V gene: TRBV10-1; D gene: -; clone size: -; J gene: TRBJ1-1; CDR3 length: 15; CDR3 protein: CASSEGSRGNTEAFF; CDR3 DNA: TGCGCCAGCAGTGAAGGTTCTAGGGGGAACACTGAAGCTTTCTTT
V gene: TRBV5-6; D gene: -; clone size: -; J gene: TRBJ1-1; CDR3 length: 15; CDR3 protein: CASSPRPWGDTEAFF; CDR3 DNA: TGTGCCAGCAGCCCCCGGCCTTGGGGAGACACTGAAGCTTTCTTT
V gene: TRBV19; D gene: TRBD2; clone size: -; J gene: TRBJ2-7; CDR3 length: 15; CDR3 protein: CASSIASGRTHEQYF; CDR3 DNA: TGTGCCAGTAGTATAGCCAGCGGGAGGACCCACGAGCAGTACTTC
V gene: TRBV7-2; D gene: TRBD2; clone size: -; J gene: TRBJ2-7; CDR3 length: 16; CDR3 protein: CASSLEGTTITYEQYF; CDR3 DNA: TGTGCCAGCAGCTTAGAAGGGACTACGATAACCTACGAGCAGTACTTC
V gene: TRBV7-9; D gene: TRBD1; clone size: -; J gene: TRBJ2-7; CDR3 length: 14; CDR3 protein: CASSFGTAAYEQYF; CDR3 DNA: TGTGCCAGCAGCTTCGGGACAGCGGCCTACGAGCAGTACTTC
V gene: TRBV14; D gene: TRBD1; clone size: -; J gene: TRBJ1-2; CDR3 length: 15; CDR3 protein: CASSQGNRGKDGYTF; CDR3 DNA: TGTGCCAGCAGCCAAGGCAACAGGGGGAAGGATGGCTACACCTTC
V gene: TRBV5-6; D gene: -; clone size: -; J gene: TRBJ2-7; CDR3 length: 12; CDR3 protein: CASSLAAYEQYF; CDR3 DNA: TGTGCCAGCAGCCTCGCAGCCTACGAGCAGTACTTC
V gene: TRBV5-4; D gene: -; clone size: -; J gene: TRBJ2-5; CDR3 length: 13; CDR3 protein: CASSFSGQETQYF; CDR3 DNA: TGTGCCAGCAGCTTCTCGGGCCAAGAGACCCAGTACTTC
V gene: TRBV28; D gene: -; clone size: -; J gene: TRBJ2-3; CDR3 length: 12; CDR3 protein: CASSLGGDTQYF; CDR3 DNA: TGTGCCAGCAGCCTCGGGGGAGATACGCAGTATTTT
V gene: TRBV2; D gene: TRBD1; clone size: -; J gene: TRBJ1-5; CDR3 length: 15; CDR3 protein: CASIKGQEAYQPQHF; CDR3 DNA: TGTGCCAGCATAAAAGGACAGGAGGCTTATCAGCCCCAGCATTTT
V gene: TRBV30; D gene: -; clone size: -; J gene: TRBJ2-1; CDR3 length: 13; CDR3 protein: CAWCESSYNEQFF; CDR3 DNA: TGTGCCTGGTGCGAGAGCTCCTACAATGAGCAGTTCTTC
V gene: TRBV28; D gene: -; clone size: -; J gene: TRBJ1-5; CDR3 length: 15; CDR3 protein: CASSYWTGVDQPQHF; CDR3 DNA: TGTGCCAGCAGTTATTGGACTGGTGTTGATCAGCCCCAGCATTTT
V gene: TRBV5-4; D gene: -; clone size: -; J gene: TRBJ2-7; CDR3 length: 14; CDR3 protein: CASSWMGQHYEQYF; CDR3 DNA: TGTGCCAGCAGCTGGATGGGACAACACTACGAGCAGTACTTC